The rows below give T cell receptor beta chains drawn from one sample of a study of cytomegalovirus exposure and HLA in healthy donors. TCRdb's table, derived via immunoSEQ multiplex PCR, lists solely in-frame clones and lacks some. The sample has 150,000 to 190,000 clones, 70% to 90% seen once. Sequencing was performed on PBMCs. The receptors were sampled from a woman aged 18-35 years in good health and CMV-seronegative. Both conserved end residues are trimmed from each CDR3. Each record gives: J gene, CDR3 length, V gene, CDR3 protein.

J gene: TRBJ2-1
CDR3 length: 11
V gene: TRBV29-1
CDR3 protein: SVSFSGHNEQF

J gene: TRBJ2-7
CDR3 length: 11
V gene: TRBV5-6
CDR3 protein: ASTGQGGYEQY

J gene: TRBJ1-2
CDR3 length: 12
V gene: TRBV28
CDR3 protein: ASSLGTGSGGYT

J gene: TRBJ2-1
CDR3 length: 12
V gene: TRBV7-2
CDR3 protein: ASSFVGAGGEQF

J gene: TRBJ1-5
CDR3 length: 13
V gene: TRBV6-1
CDR3 protein: ASSERHGGFQPQH

J gene: TRBJ2-1
CDR3 length: 13
V gene: TRBV19
CDR3 protein: ASSPTGRGYNEQF

J gene: TRBJ2-7
CDR3 length: 16
V gene: TRBV29-1
CDR3 protein: SATPGTGHGELTYEQY

J gene: TRBJ2-7
CDR3 length: 10
V gene: TRBV5-1
CDR3 protein: ASSPDRYEQY

J gene: TRBJ1-2
CDR3 length: 14
V gene: TRBV28
CDR3 protein: ATSGLEGAQGYGYT

J gene: TRBJ2-5
CDR3 length: 13
V gene: TRBV7-2
CDR3 protein: ASSLTRLGQETQY

J gene: TRBJ2-1
CDR3 length: 10
V gene: TRBV2
CDR3 protein: ASSGTGTNPF

J gene: TRBJ2-7
CDR3 length: 11
V gene: TRBV19
CDR3 protein: ASRLAGAHEQY

J gene: TRBJ2-1
CDR3 length: 11
V gene: TRBV5-4
CDR3 protein: ASSPDRYNEQF

J gene: TRBJ2-7
CDR3 length: 15
V gene: TRBV4-2
CDR3 protein: ASSQGATSGRTYEQY

J gene: TRBJ1-2
CDR3 length: 12
V gene: TRBV5-6
CDR3 protein: ASGSQGGFGGYT

J gene: TRBJ2-7
CDR3 length: 10
V gene: TRBV6-1
CDR3 protein: AIGTSAYEQY

J gene: TRBJ2-7
CDR3 length: 13
V gene: TRBV7-9
CDR3 protein: ASSPPSSGGYEQY

J gene: TRBJ2-7
CDR3 length: 11
V gene: TRBV2
CDR3 protein: ASSTPDRGVQY

J gene: TRBJ2-3
CDR3 length: 15
V gene: TRBV7-9
CDR3 protein: ASSPRDYRRGADTQY

J gene: TRBJ1-5
CDR3 length: 12
V gene: TRBV30
CDR3 protein: AWSPGQGNQPQH

J gene: TRBJ1-1
CDR3 length: 11
V gene: TRBV29-1
CDR3 protein: SVAGVLNTEAF

J gene: TRBJ1-1
CDR3 length: 13
V gene: TRBV30
CDR3 protein: AWIPGRVRNTEAF

J gene: TRBJ2-7
CDR3 length: 12
V gene: TRBV28
CDR3 protein: ASRVRGGTYEQY

J gene: TRBJ1-2
CDR3 length: 10
V gene: TRBV6-5
CDR3 protein: ASRRTREDYT

J gene: TRBJ1-1
CDR3 length: 12
V gene: TRBV27
CDR3 protein: ASQTGGGGTEAF

J gene: TRBJ1-6
CDR3 length: 13
V gene: TRBV9
CDR3 protein: ASSVAGDRDSPLH

J gene: TRBJ2-5
CDR3 length: 12
V gene: TRBV10-3
CDR3 protein: AIKGSSGTETQY

J gene: TRBJ1-4
CDR3 length: 15
V gene: TRBV28
CDR3 protein: ASSLTLPGGTNEKLF

J gene: TRBJ1-6
CDR3 length: 11
V gene: TRBV19
CDR3 protein: ASKQGTVSPLH

J gene: TRBJ2-2
CDR3 length: 13
V gene: TRBV19
CDR3 protein: ASSSRTSGTGELF

J gene: TRBJ2-2
CDR3 length: 12
V gene: TRBV28
CDR3 protein: ASSDRINTGELF

J gene: TRBJ2-2
CDR3 length: 12
V gene: TRBV11-3
CDR3 protein: ASSLDQGTGELF

J gene: TRBJ2-3
CDR3 length: 13
V gene: TRBV6-6
CDR3 protein: ASSAGQGRTDTQY

J gene: TRBJ2-7
CDR3 length: 12
V gene: TRBV7-6
CDR3 protein: ASSQRTGSYEQY

J gene: TRBJ2-1
CDR3 length: 13
V gene: TRBV11-3
CDR3 protein: ASSLGRGVNNEQF

J gene: TRBJ2-1
CDR3 length: 14
V gene: TRBV7-9
CDR3 protein: ASTDASGGSYNEQF

J gene: TRBJ1-1
CDR3 length: 12
V gene: TRBV6-5
CDR3 protein: ASSRGTEGTEAF

J gene: TRBJ1-5
CDR3 length: 13
V gene: TRBV7-2
CDR3 protein: ASSPTGRINQPQH

J gene: TRBJ2-7
CDR3 length: 15
V gene: TRBV5-1
CDR3 protein: ASSLARTSGHSYEQY

J gene: TRBJ2-7
CDR3 length: 12
V gene: TRBV7-2
CDR3 protein: ASSSTMNSYEQY

J gene: TRBJ2-5
CDR3 length: 11
V gene: TRBV6-1
CDR3 protein: ASSLAGRGTQY

J gene: TRBJ2-3
CDR3 length: 14
V gene: TRBV5-6
CDR3 protein: ASSPGQGILRGTQY

J gene: TRBJ2-7
CDR3 length: 12
V gene: TRBV9
CDR3 protein: ASSVAWTGYEQY

J gene: TRBJ2-1
CDR3 length: 13
V gene: TRBV5-1
CDR3 protein: ASSLLAGGYNEQF

J gene: TRBJ1-5
CDR3 length: 11
V gene: TRBV6-1
CDR3 protein: ASSVGQPQPQH

J gene: TRBJ1-5
CDR3 length: 13
V gene: TRBV5-1
CDR3 protein: ASSLEGGAEQPQH

J gene: TRBJ1-1
CDR3 length: 11
V gene: TRBV27
CDR3 protein: ASSRTPFTEAF

J gene: TRBJ2-7
CDR3 length: 12
V gene: TRBV7-3
CDR3 protein: ASSLEGGTGEQY

J gene: TRBJ2-5
CDR3 length: 12
V gene: TRBV19
CDR3 protein: ASSFSGGGETQY

J gene: TRBJ2-7
CDR3 length: 12
V gene: TRBV5-1
CDR3 protein: ASSLVTGDYEQY

J gene: TRBJ2-7
CDR3 length: 13
V gene: TRBV5-5
CDR3 protein: ASSLLAGVSYEQY

J gene: TRBJ2-4
CDR3 length: 18
V gene: TRBV2
CDR3 protein: ASSDPGLAGGTLPKNIQY

J gene: TRBJ1-3
CDR3 length: 12
V gene: TRBV6-6
CDR3 protein: ASSYGAAGNTIY

J gene: TRBJ2-3
CDR3 length: 16
V gene: TRBV10-3
CDR3 protein: AISVWRAEALKTDTQY

J gene: TRBJ2-7
CDR3 length: 13
V gene: TRBV5-5
CDR3 protein: ASSQEVADSYEQY

J gene: TRBJ2-1
CDR3 length: 11
V gene: TRBV10-2
CDR3 protein: ATGTSGGSEQF

J gene: TRBJ1-5
CDR3 length: 13
V gene: TRBV7-2
CDR3 protein: ASSPYRGGNQPQH